This TCR beta chain was sequenced in a study of blood T cells in healthy people across ages. General observations from the study: Both naive CD4+ cell counts and diversity were greater in long-lived donors than in aged donors.

Germline CDR1 and CDR2: SGDLS and YYNGEE. Trimming cost V 4 bases and J 6 bases, with 13 bases left between them. The CDR3 loop spans 13 amino acids. On this clonotype: Antigen unknown.

Through a sample-barcoded 5' primer and a J-beta primer mix, a second PCR was run for roughly 6 to 12 cycles. Using its own MiXCR run on the 5' RACE reads, TCRdb lists one record per CDR3 protein. The data hold roughly 700,000 distinct CDR3 sequences, with around half observed a single time. The chain employs TRBV9 and TRBJ1-1; D is possibly TRBD1 (6 bases). The specimen sequenced was blood. This TCR was sampled from an older woman in good health. CDR3 coding DNA: TGTGCCAGCAGCTCGGGAGGGGGGCCTGAAGCTTTCTTT. Protein: CASSSGGGPEAFF.